This T cell receptor beta chain comes out of a study of blood T cell repertoires in COVID-19. At the level of the study: COVID-19 samples from acute and convalescent phases originated in the United States, Italy and Spain. Sources were T cells, B-cell-depleted T cells, or PBMCs; the material itself was cDNA or gDNA.

Sequencing was performed with immunoSEQ multiplex PCR; in TCRdb, only in-frame clones are kept and a portion is missing. The sample has about 33,000 clones, about 82% seen once; the top ten hold about 8.6%. What was sequenced was peripheral blood. This TCR derives from a man at least 80 years old with active COVID-19.

For the CDR3, the DNA is TGTGCCAGCAGCTTAGGGGCTGGGGGGGGGACGAAACAGTACTTC. Translating gives CASSLGAGGGTKQYF. The gene calls are TRBV7-2 and TRBJ2-7, with TRBD2 matching 7 bases. Trimming took 1 base from V and 10 from J; bases not matched to a gene: 13. The CDR3 is made up of 15 amino acids. CDR1 SGHTA and CDR2 FQGNSA come from the germline V gene.